This T cell receptor (beta chain) appears in the sequencing data of a study of blood T cell repertoires in COVID-19 (dated by TCRdb to 2020 to 2022). Regarding the study in general: Samples covering the acute and convalescent phases of COVID-19 were provided by collaborators in the United States, Italy and Spain. Sample metadata almost always included a de-identified subject ID, COVID-19 status, age in years and sex. The dataset comprised deeply sampled blood TCRbeta repertoires from subjects exposed to, actively infected with, or recovered from COVID-19. The repertoires were made available in a free public database intended to serve as a resource for research on the immune response to SARS-CoV-2. HLA class I and class II types, where available, came from metadata supplied by the sample provider rather than from assay-based typing. The prospective study material was composed of cDNA or gDNA derived from T cells, B-cell-depleted T cells, or PBMCs. The samples were drawn from two sources: the first 160 participants of the ongoing ImmuneRACE study, and 1,000 to 1,500 subjects contributed by 6 global collaborators. The paper as a whole reports these results and caveats: How much clinical and demographic metadata was included differed by source and by participant, and the metadata was provided uncurated.

From its cysteine to its phenylalanine, the CDR3 spans 11 amino acids. The sequence is cut down to CDR3 DNA, 33 bases in frame from base 1. From a lookup of the germline V gene, CDR1 and CDR2 are SQVTM and ANQGSEA. Of note for this clone: Its antigen target is currently unknown. No much larger clonotype is one base removed from it; base qualities were not supplied.

Enrolling through a virtual design, the prospective study's participants ranged in age from roughly 18 to 90 years and lived across some 22 United States geographic areas. To assign participants to cohorts, the prospective study relied on clinical history that participants themselves reported in a screening survey and a study questionnaire. Exposed participants had been in contact with someone with a PCR-confirmed or clinician-diagnosed COVID-19 case within 2 weeks of study entry. In the prospective study, whole blood, serum and a nasopharyngeal or oropharyngeal swab were collected from each participant by mobile phlebotomists. Additional blood draws and questionnaires over an approximately two-month period could optionally be provided by prospective study participants. Before DNA extraction, prospective study blood samples were shipped either frozen or at room temperature. TCRbeta CDR3 regions were amplified from genomic DNA by means of the immunoSEQ Assay, a bias-controlled multiplex PCR. The paper's data handling went like this. The number of nucleated cells in each sample was estimated from the amplification of reference gene primers within the assay. To quantify the absolute abundance of each unique TCRbeta CDR3 rearrangement, sequence reads were collapsed and filtered. For each sample, productive Simpson clonality was calculated as the square root of Simpson's diversity index over productive rearrangements. What TCRdb holds here is the immuneACCESS table cut down to in-frame rearrangements. Part of the clones is not present; checked against another copy, under half of the missing clones reflect an unresolved V gene, and the others are unexplained. That table gives V, J and clone size, and the DNA gave D and trimming. Recorded for this sample are about 370,000 clones; about 89% of them occurred a single time. The ten largest account for roughly 0.86% of the sample.

The TCR was taken from a woman aged 40-49 years who had been exposed to COVID-19. The chain was built from TRBV29-1 and TRBJ1-3, with no confident D gene call. The sample taken for sequencing was PBMCs or T cells enriched from blood (not recorded which). The CDR3 is CASSSGNTIYF. The DNA is TGCGCATCGAGCTCTGGAAACACCATATATTTT.